Shown below are 22 T cell receptor beta chains from a single sample sequenced in a study of CD8+ T cells in alopecia areata. Extraction of RNA preceded its reverse transcription into cDNA, which served as the sequencing template. TCRdb's copy holds only in-frame clones and misses some; the assay was immunoSEQ multiplex PCR. The repertoire consists of 200,000 to 300,000 clones, none detected only once. Pooled cells of cutaneous lymph node origin were sorted on CD4, CD8alpha, NKG2D, NKG2ACE and other markers. The sequenced material came from CD4+ T cells sorted from a lymph node. The receptors originated from a C3H/HeJ mouse with alopecia areata. Strain haplotype at MHC: H2-k.

In this sample, this clone turned up a few times. Gene names are mouse gene names. The same CDR3 is also encoded by other DNA sequences in this sample. The DNA read from the CDR3 is TGTGCCAGCAGTACAGGGGTCCAAGAC. It yields the protein CASSTGVQD. The complete CDR3 reads CASSTGVQDTQYF. The chain has TRBV19 and TRBJ2-5; a weak D match, TRBD1 (6 bases). The sequenced fragment ends 4 residues before the CDR3 boundary, so the rest is inferred from the germline J gene. Trimming stripped 3 bases from V and 2 bases from J, with 7 bases between. This CDR3 comprises 13 residues. Germline assignment: CDR1 FNHDT and CDR2 SITEND (reference sequence).

In this sample, this clone turned up many times. Gene names denote mouse genes. The CDR3 is cut off 4 residues early in the read; its end comes from the germline J gene. J is TRBJ2-2 and V is TRBV12-1; 8 bases fit TRBD2. Germline V gene data show CDR1 as SGHSN and CDR2 as HYEKVE. Trimming at V came to 9 bases and at J to 1 base, leaving 3 bases not matched to a gene. This CDR3 spans 13 amino acids. Partial CDR3 DNA: TGTGCCGGGGGGGGCAAAAACACCGGG. This codes for CAGGGKNTG. The full-length CDR3 reads as CAGGGKNTGQLYF.

A few counts support this clone. The genes and germline here are from mouse. The DNA ends 4 residues before the CDR3 does, and the rest of the CDR3 is filled in from the germline J gene. The chain combines TRBV4 with TRBJ2-1; D perhaps matches TRBD1 (6 bases). The CDR3 extends over 13 amino acids. Germline V gives CDR1 LGHDT, CDR2 YNNKQL (reference sequence). V lost 6 bases, J lost 5 bases, and 11 bases lay in between. The CDR3 reads CASRSRGHAEQFF. The CDR3 bases that were read are TGTGCCAGCAGGTCCAGGGGCCATGCT.

For this clone: Genes here carry mouse names. The CDR3 extends 4 residues past the end of the read, so its final part is completed from the germline J gene. The same CDR3 is also encoded by other DNA sequences in this sample. This chain connects TRBV1 to TRBJ1-1; D is uncertain. The CDR3 is 11 residues long. Germline CDR1 is NSQYPW and CDR2 is LRSPGD (reference sequence). The covered CDR3 bases are TGCACCTGCAGTGCGTCAACA. Translated, it gives CTCSAST. The whole CDR3 region reads CTCSASTEVFF.

This clone was found many times. Germline and genes here are mouse. The read falls 4 residues short of the CDR3 end, and the missing part is taken from the germline J gene. This sequence joins TRBV17 and TRBJ1-2, with D possibly TRBD1 on 6 matching bases. This CDR3 contains 10 residues. Looked up from germline, CDR1 is MNHDT and CDR2 is YYDKIL. CDR3 DNA, as far as it was read: TGTGCGCAGGGGAACTCC. Its translation is CAQGNS. The full CDR3 protein reads CAQGNSDYTF.

At least ten counts were recorded for this clone. All gene names here are mouse names. The CDR3 end lies 4 residues beyond the end of the read and is filled in from the germline J gene. The chain employs TRBV14 and TRBJ2-2; the match to TRBD1 covers 9 bases. Germline trimming cut 2 bases from V and 4 bases from J; bases unmatched to any gene: 0. Germline CDR1 SGHDT, CDR2 FRDEAV. This CDR3 spans 14 amino acids. CDR3 sequence: CASSLQGATGQLYF. CDR3 bases read: TGTGCCAGCAGTTTACAGGGGGCCACCGGG.

This clone occurred a few times. Gene names are mouse gene names. From the germline J gene comes the end of the CDR3, since the read stops 4 residues before it. The chain carries TRBV19 and TRBJ2-1, with D perhaps TRBD1 (5 bases). This CDR3 has 12 residues. The germline gives CDR1 FNHDT, CDR2 SITEND (reference sequence). The sequenced CDR3 bases are TGTGCCAGCAGTCCAGGGAGGGCT. Translating it yields CASSPGRA. The complete CDR3 sequence is CASSPGRAEQFF. Full variable domain (rest looked up from reference TRBV19 and TRBJ2-1): GGIITQTPKFLIGQEGQKLTLKCQQNFNHDTMYWYRQDSGKGLRLIYYSITENDLQKGDLSEGYDASREKKSSFSLTVTSAQKNEMAVFLCASSPGRAEQFFGPGTRLTVL.

Turning to this clone: Mouse gene names apply. The read stops 4 residues short of the end of the CDR3; the missing end is completed from the germline J gene. This chain uses TRBV13-1 with TRBJ1-1, with a possible D match to TRBD1 (6 bases). V was cut by 3 bases and J by 1 base, with 10 bases left in between. Germline CDR1 and CDR2: NSHNY and SYGAGN. CDR3 length equals 14 residues. CDR3 protein: CASSGGGWNTEVFF. The CDR3 DNA, read in part, is TGTGCCAGCAGTGGAGGGGGTTGGAACACA.

With regard to this clone: Mouse germline and gene names are used. The read is 4 residues too short to cover the CDR3 end, so that end is filled in from the germline J gene. This chain uses TRBV5 with TRBJ2-3; 9 positions match TRBD2. CDR3 size: 15 residues. The V and J ends lost 4 bases and 1 base, in that order; junction bases with no gene match: 3. The germline CDR1 and CDR2 sequences are LGHNA and YNLKQL (reference sequence). The covered CDR3 bases are TGTGCCAGCAGCCTGGGGGGGCGCGGTGCAGAA. Its protein product is CASSLGGRGAE. The entire CDR3 protein is CASSLGGRGAETLYF.

To note about this clone: Gene labels here are mouse ones. The read ends 4 residues before the CDR3 terminus; that terminus is restored from the germline J gene. The rearrangement links TRBV1 to TRBJ1-2, with 8 nucleotides matching TRBD1. The J segment lost 2 bases and the V segment lost 1 base, leaving 3 bases of the junction unmatched. In germline, CDR1 is NSQYPW, CDR2 LRSPGD (reference sequence). The CDR3 is 15 residues long. The CDR3 DNA, read in part, is TGCACCTGCAGTGCAGGTGGGGACAGGAACTCC. This sequence encodes CTCSAGGDRNS. The whole CDR3 protein reads CTCSAGGDRNSDYTF.

There are a few counts of this clone. Gene names follow the mouse nomenclature. The read halts 4 residues ahead of the CDR3 end, with the missing end drawn from the germline J gene. The same CDR3 is also encoded by other DNA sequences in this sample. The chain employs TRBV13-1 and TRBJ2-5; possible D gene TRBD2, 6 bases. The CDR3 covers 14 residues. The germline V gene encodes CDR1 NSHNY and CDR2 SYGAGN. This chain's CDR3 is CASSDAPGEDTQYF. CDR3 DNA (partial): TGTGCCAGCAGTGATGCACCTGGGGAAGAC.

There are a few counts of this clone. The germline and genes are mouse ones. Read coverage stops 4 residues before the CDR3 terminus; the germline J gene supplies the remainder. Within the sample, other DNA sequences also encode this same CDR3. The V and J genes are TRBV19 and TRBJ2-1; 7 positions agree with TRBD2. J lost 0 bases, V lost 4 bases, and 1 base had no gene match. There are 14 residues in the CDR3. The germline V gene encodes CDR1 FNHDT and CDR2 SITEND (reference sequence). CDR3 region: CASSRGGNYAEQFF. The part of the CDR3 DNA that was read is TGTGCCAGCAGTCGGGGGGGTAACTATGCT.

Of note for this clone: The listed genes are named as in mouse. Read coverage stops 4 residues before the CDR3 terminus; the germline J gene supplies the remainder. The rearrangement links TRBV13-2 to TRBJ2-7; TRBD2 aligns across 7 bases. This CDR3 contains 13 residues. CDR1 NNHNN and CDR2 SYGAGS come from the germline V gene (reference sequence). CDR3 DNA, as far as it was read: TGTGCCAGCGGTGATCGGGGGGGTTAT. Amino acids: CASGDRGGY. In full, the CDR3 is CASGDRGGYEQYF.

This clone was counted between two and nine times. The gene names given are mouse names. Coverage ceases 4 residues before the CDR3 finishes, and the germline J gene fills in the end. J is TRBJ2-1 and V is TRBV13-1, with 11 bases identical to TRBD2. Germline-derived CDR1 and CDR2 are NSHNY and SYGAGN. V lost 1 base, J lost 4 bases, and 4 bases stayed unmatched. The CDR3 length is 16 residues. The CDR3 region is CASSDPRTGGYAEQFF. The CDR3 DNA, read in part, is TGTGCCAGCAGTGATCCCCGGACTGGGGGGTATGCT.

This clone was seen only a few times. The gene names given are mouse names. The CDR3 extends 4 residues past the end of the read, so its final part is completed from the germline J gene. The V gene is TRBV13-3, the J gene TRBJ1-2, with 7 bases that match TRBD1. Trimming removed 4 bases from V and 4 bases from J; junction bases left unmatched: 1. The CDR3 sequence is 12 residues long. Germline CDR1 and CDR2: NNHDY and SYVADS. This CDR3 is CASSTGVSDYTF. Incomplete CDR3 DNA: TGTGCCAGCAGTACAGGGGTCTCC.

Worth noting for this clone: The listed genes are named as in mouse. Read sequence stops 4 residues before the CDR3 end, and the germline J gene provides the missing end. Other DNA sequences within the sample encode an identical CDR3. The V gene is TRBV19, the J gene TRBJ2-5; 8 bases are shared with TRBD1. CDR3 length: 13 residues. In germline, CDR1 is FNHDT, CDR2 SITEND (reference sequence). CDR3 amino acids: CASSIQGADTQYF. Incomplete CDR3 DNA: TGTGCCAGCAGTATACAGGGGGCGGAC.

In its sample, this clone was seen a few times. Mouse germline and gene names are used. The CDR3 end is not reached by the read, which stops 4 residues before it; the germline J gene fills it in. V is TRBV19 and J is TRBJ2-2; 7 bases line up with TRBD2. CDR3 size: 15 residues. J lost 1 base, V lost 1 base, and 1 base had no gene match. Germline V gives CDR1 FNHDT, CDR2 SITEND (reference sequence). The chain's CDR3 is CASSILGENTGQLYF. CDR3 DNA (partial): TGTGCCAGCAGTATACTGGGGGAAAACACCGGG.

The sample holds a few counts of this clone. Mouse gene names apply. The read ends 4 residues shy of where the CDR3 ends; the end is completed using the germline J gene. The J gene is TRBJ1-2, the V gene TRBV14, with TRBD1 as a possible D gene (6 bases). This CDR3 contains 15 residues. Between the trimmed V and J ends, which lost 2 bases and 0 bases, there was a span of 11 bases. Germline loops: CDR1 SGHDT, CDR2 FRDEAV. CDR3: CASSFGGRPNSDYTF. The CDR3 DNA, read in part, is TGTGCCAGCAGTTTTGGGGGGCGCCCAAACTCC.

This clone has ten or more counts. The genes are named according to mouse. With the read ending 4 residues before the CDR3 end, the germline J gene is used to fill in that end. The chain is built from TRBV17 and TRBJ2-7; TRBD2 agrees at 9 bases. Germline V CDR1 and CDR2: MNHDT, YYDKIL. The length of the CDR3 is 14 residues. V shed 2 bases, J shed 2 bases, and the junction held 1 base outside the gene matches. Here the CDR3 reads CASSRRLGAYEQYF. CDR3 DNA (partial): TGTGCTAGCAGTAGAAGACTGGGGGCCTAT. Full variable domain (remainder filled in from reference TRBV17 and TRBJ2-7): DTTVKQNPRYKLARVGKPVNLICSQTMNHDTMYWYQKKPNQAPKLLLFYYDKILNREADTFEKFQSSRPNNSFCSLYIGSAGLEYSAMYLCASSRRLGAYEQYFGPGTRLTVL.

This clone showed up just a few times. The gene names given are mouse names. With the read ending 4 residues before the CDR3 end, the germline J gene is used to fill in that end. The gene calls are TRBV13-1 and TRBJ2-3, with D maybe TRBD2 (6 bases). V dropped 0 bases and J dropped 0 bases, with 11 bases sitting between them. The CDR3 runs 16 residues. Germline-derived CDR1 and CDR2 are NSHNY and SYGAGN. Incomplete CDR3 DNA: TGTGCCAGCAGTGATGCCTGGGGAGCTAGTGCAGAA. Translating gives CASSDAWGASAE. The CDR3 in full is CASSDAWGASAETLYF.

This clone showed up many times. Gene names are the mouse ones. Read data end 4 residues before the CDR3 end; the end is taken from the germline J gene. The chain uses TRBV17 and TRBJ2-3; D is unresolved. V lost 5 bases, J lost 0 bases, and 9 bases lay in between. The CDR3 totals 14 residues. Per the germline V gene, CDR1 is MNHDT and CDR2 is YYDKIL. The sequenced CDR3 bases are TGTGCTAGCAGTCCACAGAATAGTGCAGAA. Translated, it gives CASSPQNSAE. From start to end, the CDR3 is CASSPQNSAETLYF. Drawing the rest from reference TRBV17 and TRBJ2-3, the complete variable domain is DTTVKQNPRYKLARVGKPVNLICSQTMNHDTMYWYQKKPNQAPKLLLFYYDKILNREADTFEKFQSSRPNNSFCSLYIGSAGLEYSAMYLCASSPQNSAETLYFGSGTRLTVL.

On this clone itself: The gene symbols are mouse symbols. The missing CDR3 end, 4 residues past where the read stops, is filled in from the germline J gene. The sample contains more than one DNA sequence encoding this CDR3. This chain connects TRBV2 to TRBJ2-3; 7 nucleotides match TRBD2. CDR1 is LGHNA and CDR2 is YSYQKL in the germline V gene. The V segment lost 0 bases and the J segment 0 bases; nucleotides outside the gene matches: 0. The CDR3 has 15 residues. CDR3 bases read: TGTGCCAGCAGCCAAGAGGGGGGGAGTGCAGAA. Translated, it gives CASSQEGGSAE. The complete CDR3 reads CASSQEGGSAETLYF.